These 10 T cell receptor beta chains were all obtained from the same sample, sequenced in a study of stem cell transplantation in POMP-related autoinflammatory disease. The table came from immunoSEQ multiplex PCR; TCRdb's copy has only in-frame clones and leaves some out. The sample lists tens of thousands of clones, roughly 91% occurring once. Here the sequenced sample was CD4+ T cells from PBMCs, taken after stem cell transplantation. The receptors shown here come from a human patient with POMP-related autoinflammation and immune dysregulation (PRAID). Certain T cells may be donor cells from the graft.

The chain has TRBV2 and TRBJ2-6; 9 positions agree with TRBD1. The trim removed 5 bases at V and 1 base at J, leaving 9 bases unmatched. This CDR3 is built from 18 residues. Germline CDR1 reads SNHLY; CDR2 reads FYNNEI. The CDR3 loop reads CASSKTGTGMSGANVLTF. The CDR3 DNA sequence: TGTGCCAGCAGTAAAACCGGGACAGGGATGTCTGGGGCCAACGTCCTGACTTTC.

This clone was seen just once. The chain employs TRBV3-1 (or the pseudogene TRBV3-2) and TRBJ1-1; no reliable D call. Germline-derived CDR1 and CDR2 are LGHDT and YNNKEL (reference sequence). V lost 2 bases to trimming and J lost 0 bases, with 10 bases between them. This CDR3 has 15 amino acids. CDR3 residues: CASSQTATMNTEAFF. DNA of the CDR3: TGTGCCAGCAGCCAAACAGCAACCATGAACACTGAAGCTTTCTTT.

The gene calls are TRBV5-1 and TRBJ2-2; 8 nucleotides line up with TRBD1. This CDR3 has 16 residues. Trimming removed 4 bases from V and 1 base from J; junction bases left unmatched: 6. Germline V lookup: CDR1 SGHRS, CDR2 YFSETQ. This chain's CDR3 is CASSPTQGENTGELFF. DNA of the CDR3: TGCGCCAGCAGCCCCACACAGGGGGAGAACACCGGGGAGCTGTTTTTT. The variable domain in full, with the rest retrieved from reference TRBV5-1 and TRBJ2-2, is KAGVTQTPRYLIKTRGQQVTLSCSPISGHRSVSWYQQTPGQGLQFLFEYFSETQRNKGNFPGRFSGRQFSNSRSEMNVSTLELGDSALYLCASSPTQGENTGELFFGEGSRLTVL.

The genes are TRBV28 and TRBJ1-5; the D is unclear. Germline V gene sequence: CDR1 MDHEN, CDR2 SYDVKM. V was pared by 10 bases and J by 0 bases, with 16 bases between. The CDR3 consists of 15 residues. CDR3 region: CATAEGDYSNQPQHF. In DNA, the CDR3 is TGTGCCACCGCAGAGGGAGACTATAGCAATCAGCCCCAGCATTTT.

In its sample, this clone was seen once. V gene TRBV5-1 combines with J gene TRBJ2-7; the D is unclear. V was pared by 4 bases and J by 3 bases, with 20 bases between. The CDR3 has 16 residues. Germline V gives CDR1 SGHRS, CDR2 YFSETQ. The CDR3, as DNA: TGCGCCAGCAGCAAGACCGGGTCCGCCTCTTTCTACGAGCAGTACGTC. Its protein product is CASSKTGSASFYEQYV.

The chain uses TRBV19 and TRBJ2-3; possibly TRBD2 for D (6 bases). This CDR3 region has 16 residues. CDR1 is LNHDA, CDR2 SQIVND, per germline (reference sequence). The V and J ends lost 10 bases and 5 bases respectively, with 25 bases between them. The CDR3 loop reads CATRARGYSLVDTQYF. DNA for the CDR3: TGTGCCACCAGAGCTCGGGGGTACTCACTTGTAGATACGCAGTATTTT.

Here the CDR3 reads CASSLGYGRDAGELFF. CDR3 DNA sequence: TGTGCCAGCAGCTTAGGTTATGGCAGGGACGCCGGGGAGCTGTTTTTT. The J gene is TRBJ2-2, the V gene TRBV7-9; D tentatively reads TRBD1 or TRBD2 (5 bases each). CDR1 SEHNR and CDR2 FQNEAQ come from the germline V gene (reference sequence). V lost 1 base, J lost 6 bases, and 15 bases lay in between. The CDR3 is made up of 16 amino acids.

The chain employs TRBV5-1 and TRBJ2-2; either TRBD1 or TRBD2 may supply D (5 bases each). Trimming stripped 0 bases from V and 1 base from J, with 7 bases between. Looked up from germline, CDR1 is SGHRS and CDR2 is YFSETQ. The CDR3 extends over 15 amino acids. CDR3 bases: TGCGCCAGCAGCTTGGAGGGACGGAACACCGGGGAGCTGTTTTTT. It encodes CASSLEGRNTGELFF. Full variable domain (missing parts from reference TRBV5-1 and TRBJ2-2): KAGVTQTPRYLIKTRGQQVTLSCSPISGHRSVSWYQQTPGQGLQFLFEYFSETQRNKGNFPGRFSGRQFSNSRSEMNVSTLELGDSALYLCASSLEGRNTGELFFGEGSRLTVL.

The V and J genes are TRBV5-1 and TRBJ1-2, with D perhaps TRBD1 (6 bases). This CDR3 comprises 14 residues. Germline V gene data show CDR1 as SGHRS and CDR2 as YFSETQ. V dropped 4 bases and J dropped 6 bases, with 16 bases sitting between them. CDR3 DNA sequence: TGCGCCAGCAGCGTGGACAGCGGGAGTCATGGCTACACCTTC. It is translated as CASSVDSGSHGYTF.

The rearrangement links TRBV5-1 to TRBJ2-5, with unresolved D. The CDR3 spans 13 residues. Germline values: CDR1 SGHRS, CDR2 YFSETQ. V dropped 0 bases and J dropped 5 bases, with 8 bases sitting between them. CDR3 amino acids: CASSLVVQETQYF. Here the CDR3 DNA reads TGCGCCAGCAGCTTGGTTGTGCAGGAGACCCAGTACTTC.